This TCR beta chain derives from a study of graft-versus-host responses after intestinal transplantation. Germline values: CDR1 ENHRY, CDR2 SYGVKD. Trimming left V 8 bases short and J 2 bases short, with 17 bases between. This CDR3 comprises 15 residues. Using immunoSEQ multiplex PCR, the repertoire was profiled, and TCRdb retains in-frame clones only, with some absent. Among 8,000 to 10,000 clones listed, 29% were seen once. Investigators plated roughly 200,000 CFSE-labeled responder cells together with roughly 200,000 irradiated stimulator cells labeled with violet dye. Proliferating responders of the CD3+CD4+ and CD3+CD8+ phenotypes with low CFSE were sorted after the reaction.

The sample was alloreactive CD8+ T cells from a mixed lymphocyte reaction culture, taken before intestinal transplant. The sample's subset: CFSE-low proliferating T cells sorted from roughly six-day pre-transplant mixed lymphocyte reaction (GvH or HvG direction). The receptor comes from a human patient who received an intestinal transplant. The chain uses TRBV10-3 and TRBJ2-3, with D possibly being TRBD1 (6 bases). In nucleotides, the CDR3 is TGTGCCATCCGGACAGAAGCTTTTCCCACAGATACGCAGTATTTT. It is translated as CAIRTEAFPTDTQYF.